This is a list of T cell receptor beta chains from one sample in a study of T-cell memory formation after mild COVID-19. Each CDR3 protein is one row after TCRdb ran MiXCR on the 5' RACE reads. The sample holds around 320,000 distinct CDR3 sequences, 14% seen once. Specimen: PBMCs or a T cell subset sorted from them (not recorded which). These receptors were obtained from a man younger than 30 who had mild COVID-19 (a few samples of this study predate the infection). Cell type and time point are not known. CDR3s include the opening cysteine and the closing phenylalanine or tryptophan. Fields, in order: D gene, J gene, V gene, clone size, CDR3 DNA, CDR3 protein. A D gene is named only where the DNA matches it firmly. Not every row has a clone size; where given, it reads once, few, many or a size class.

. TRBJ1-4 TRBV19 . TGTGCCAGTCAGTCTGGGGGAAAACTGTTTTTT CASQSGGKLFF
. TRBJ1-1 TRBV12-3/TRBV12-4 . TGTGCCAGCAGGAGCCCTGGGGAGGGGGCTTTCTTT CASRSPGEGAFF
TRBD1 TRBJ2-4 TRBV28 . TGTGCCAGCAGTTTAAGGACAGGTAGTCCCCACTTC CASSLRTGSPHF
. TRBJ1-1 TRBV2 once TGTGCCAGCAGTGAGGCGCTCAATGGCCCGGCATTGAACACTGAAGCTTTCTTT CASSEALNGPALNTEAFF
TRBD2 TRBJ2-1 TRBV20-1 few TGCAGTGCTAGATCCGGGGGGGAGTCCTACAATGAGCAGTTCTTC CSARSGGESYNEQFF
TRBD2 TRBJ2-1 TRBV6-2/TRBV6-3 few TGTGCCAGCACGCTAGCGGCCTACAATGAGCAGTTCTTC CASTLAAYNEQFF
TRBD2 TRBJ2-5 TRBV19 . TGTGCCAGCACCCGGGGGGGACTAGCGCACCAAGAGACCCAGTACTTC CASTRGGLAHQETQYF
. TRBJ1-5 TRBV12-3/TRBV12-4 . TGTGCCAGTGGCAGCCTCCCCTATACCCAGCATTTT CASGSLPYTQHF
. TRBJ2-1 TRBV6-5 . TGTGCCAGCACTTTCCCCCGAGGGACTCCCGACTACAATGAGCAGTTCTTC CASTFPRGTPDYNEQFF
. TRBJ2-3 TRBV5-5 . TGTGCCAGTAGGGTAATTCGCACAGATACGCAGTATTTT CASRVIRTDTQYF
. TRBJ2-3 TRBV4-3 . TGCGCCAGCAGCCAAGACCCCGCGGGCACAGATACGCAGTATTTT CASSQDPAGTDTQYF
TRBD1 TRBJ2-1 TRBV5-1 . TGCGCCAGCAGTCTAGGGGACAGGGGGAGCTCCTACAATGAGCAGTTCTTC CASSLGDRGSSYNEQFF
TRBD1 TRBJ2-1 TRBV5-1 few TGCGCCAGCAGGGCTGGACAGGCTGCCAATGAGCAGTTCTTC CASRAGQAANEQFF
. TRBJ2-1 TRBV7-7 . TGTGCTAGCAGCTTAAAACTTAGGCCCCCCTACAATGAGCAGTTCTTC CASSLKLRPPYNEQFF
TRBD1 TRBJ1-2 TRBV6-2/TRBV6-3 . TGTGCCAGCAGTGATTCCGGGACAGAAATTTATGGCTACACCTTC CASSDSGTEIYGYTF
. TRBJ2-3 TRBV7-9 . TGTGCCAGCAGACTCGGGCGGTCAGGACCCACAGATACGCAGTATTTT CASRLGRSGPTDTQYF
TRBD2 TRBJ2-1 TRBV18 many TGTGCCAGCTCCGCTGCGGGGGGGCCCTACAATGAGCAGTTCTTC CASSAAGGPYNEQFF
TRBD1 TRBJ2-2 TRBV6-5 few TGTGCCAGCAGTTCGACAGGGGGGAAGTCCGGGGAGCTGTTTTTT CASSSTGGKSGELFF
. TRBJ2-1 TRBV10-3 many TGTGCCATCAGTCTAGGGGGACGCTCCTACAATGAGCAGTTCTTC CAISLGGRSYNEQFF
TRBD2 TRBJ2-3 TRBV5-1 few TGCGCCAGCAGCTTGCTTGGCGGGGGGGTAACAGATACGCAGTATTTT CASSLLGGGVTDTQYF
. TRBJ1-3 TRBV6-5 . TGTGCCAGCAGTTACACAGACAACCCTGGAAACACCATATATTTT CASSYTDNPGNTIYF
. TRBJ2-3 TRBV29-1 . TGCAGCGTTGACGACAGCATCTCAACAGATACGCAGTATTTT CSVDDSISTDTQYF